This T cell receptor beta chain was recorded in a study of shared clonotypes between healthy human individuals. Original processing notes: There were no quality scores in the junction-only immunoSEQ sequences, so filtering differed. Sequenced by immunoSEQ multiplex PCR; TCRdb stores in-frame clones only, minus some. The DNA was the basis for D and trimming; V, J and clone size are from that table. Counted here are hundreds of thousands of clones, 75% to 85% occurring once; the ten biggest clones make up approximately 12%. Germline V CDR1 and CDR2: KGHSH, LQKENI. The CDR3 totals 13 residues. With 3 bases removed from V and 8 bases from J, the gap between germline ends came to 13 bases.

The sequencing sample was made of PBMCs. The J gene is TRBJ1-2, the V gene TRBV18, with D possibly TRBD1 on 5 matching bases. This TCR derives from a middle-aged woman in good health. Some clones in this sample may be carry-over from other donors' samples. The CDR3 DNA sequence: TGTGCCAGCTCACCTCCAGGGTTTTGGGGCTACACCTTC. The encoded protein is CASSPPGFWGYTF. Looking up the rest from reference TRBV18 and TRBJ1-2 gives the full variable domain: NAGVMQNPRHLVRRRGQEARLRCSPMKGHSHVYWYRQLPEEGLKFMVYLQKENIIDESGMPKERFSAEFPKEGPSILRIQQVVRGDSAAYFCASSPPGFWGYTFGSGTRLTVV.